The entry below describes one TCR beta chain. Its antigen is currently not known. The limits of the CDR3 on the DNA are not certain, so only TCRdb's listed CDR3 is given. The data belong to a study of blood T cell repertoires in COVID-19 (dated by TCRdb to about 2020). Context from the whole study: Samples covering the acute and convalescent phases of COVID-19 were provided by collaborators in the United States, Italy and Spain. The prospective study material was composed of cDNA or gDNA derived from T cells, B-cell-depleted T cells, or PBMCs. The dataset comprised deeply sampled blood TCRbeta repertoires from subjects exposed to, actively infected with, or recovered from COVID-19. The repertoires were made available in a free public database intended to serve as a resource for research on the immune response to SARS-CoV-2. Samples were obtained from the ongoing ImmuneRACE study (first 160 participants) and from some 1,200 subjects provided by 6 global collaborators. Nearly every sample came with metadata listing a de-identified subject ID, COVID-19 status, age in years and sex. Where available, HLA class I and class II types were obtained from metadata supplied by the sample provider rather than from assay-based typing.

Whole blood was collected in K2EDTA tubes by collaborating institutions according to the institutions' own protocols. For TCRbeta analysis, collaborators shipped samples as frozen whole blood, isolated PBMCs, or DNA extracted from either of those sample types. Beyond this particular receptor, the publication reports: Clinical and demographic metadata were provided uncurated, with the amount varying by source and participant.

TCRbeta CDR3 regions were amplified from genomic DNA by means of the immunoSEQ Assay, a bias-controlled multiplex PCR. In the authors' own workflow: Within the assay, amplification of reference gene primers was used to estimate how many nucleated cells each sample contained. To quantify the absolute abundance of each unique TCRbeta CDR3 rearrangement, sequence reads were collapsed and filtered. For each sample, productive Simpson clonality was calculated as the square root of Simpson's diversity index across productive rearrangements. Here the immuneACCESS table is served through TCRdb, limited to in-frame sequences with V and J called. Missing clones are a known gap in these copies; in checked studies unresolved V genes cover under half, and the rest lacks a known reason. The V and J calls and clone size are taken from that table; D and trimming were inferred from the DNA. The sample contains roughly 90,000 clones, around nine tenths of them found a single time. The ten largest clonotypes hold about 5% of the sample.

CDR1 and CDR2 were assigned from the germline V gene as MNHEY and SVGAGI. Measured from the cysteine to the phenylalanine, the CDR3 is 14 residues long. The sequence was collected from a man aged 35-49 years with acute or convalescent COVID-19. The sequencing input was peripheral blood. The rearranged segments are TRBV6-5 and TRBJ2-3; the table assigns TRBD2, which was not confirmed against the DNA. The CDR3 corresponds to CASTSGGQTDTQYF.